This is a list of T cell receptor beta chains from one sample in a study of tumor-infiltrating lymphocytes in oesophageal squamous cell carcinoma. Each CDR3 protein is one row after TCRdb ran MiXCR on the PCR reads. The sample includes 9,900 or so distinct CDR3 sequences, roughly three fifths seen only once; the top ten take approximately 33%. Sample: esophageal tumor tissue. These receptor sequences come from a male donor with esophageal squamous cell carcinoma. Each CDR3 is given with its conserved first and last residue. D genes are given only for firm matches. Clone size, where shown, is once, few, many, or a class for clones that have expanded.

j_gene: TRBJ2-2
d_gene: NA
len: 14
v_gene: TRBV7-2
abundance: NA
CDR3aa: CASSLVPGVVELFF
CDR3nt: TGTGCCAGCAGCTTAGTACCCGGAGTCGTGGAGCTGTTTTTT

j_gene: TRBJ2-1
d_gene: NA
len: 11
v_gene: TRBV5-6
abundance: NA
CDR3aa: CASLGNNEQFF
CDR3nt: TGTGCCAGCCTGGGAAACAATGAGCAGTTCTTC

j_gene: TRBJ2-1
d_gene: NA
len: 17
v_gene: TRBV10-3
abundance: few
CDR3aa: CAISGTLAPSSYNEQFF
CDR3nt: TGTGCCATCAGTGGTACTCTAGCGCCGAGCTCCTACAATGAGCAGTTCTTC

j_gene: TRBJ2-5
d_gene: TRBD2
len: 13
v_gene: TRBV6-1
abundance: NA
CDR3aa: CASSDSGRETQYF
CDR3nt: TGTGCCAGCAGTGATAGCGGGCGAGAGACCCAGTACTTC

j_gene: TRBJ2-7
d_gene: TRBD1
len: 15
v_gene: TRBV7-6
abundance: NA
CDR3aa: CASSSGTGSSYEQYF
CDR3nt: TGTGCCAGCAGCTCAGGGACAGGGAGCTCCTACGAGCAGTACTTC

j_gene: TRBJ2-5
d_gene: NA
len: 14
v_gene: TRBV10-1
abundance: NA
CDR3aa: CASSDGTSQETQYF
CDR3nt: TGCGCCAGCAGTGACGGGACTTCCCAAGAGACCCAGTACTTC

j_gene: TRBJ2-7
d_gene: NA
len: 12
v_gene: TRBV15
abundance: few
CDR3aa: CATSSNRAEQYF
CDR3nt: TGTGCCACCAGCTCCAACAGGGCCGAGCAGTACTTC

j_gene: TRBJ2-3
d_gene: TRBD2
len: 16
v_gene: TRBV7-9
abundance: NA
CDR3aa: CASSLGAGGSTDTQYF
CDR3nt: TGTGCCAGCAGCTTAGGCGCGGGGGGAAGCACAGATACGCAGTATTTT

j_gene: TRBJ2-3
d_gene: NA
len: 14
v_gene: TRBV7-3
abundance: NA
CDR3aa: CASSSAELANTQYF
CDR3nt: TGTGCCAGCAGCTCAGCGGAACTAGCAAATACGCAGTATTTT

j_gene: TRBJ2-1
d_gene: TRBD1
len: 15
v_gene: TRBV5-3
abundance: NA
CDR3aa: CASSPRTGTYNEQFF
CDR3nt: TGTGCCAGCAGCCCCAGGACAGGGACCTACAATGAGCAGTTCTTC

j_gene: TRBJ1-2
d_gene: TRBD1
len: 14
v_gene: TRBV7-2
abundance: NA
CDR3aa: CASSLVGTGGGYTF
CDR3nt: TGTGCCAGCAGCTTAGTCGGGACAGGGGGAGGCTACACCTTC

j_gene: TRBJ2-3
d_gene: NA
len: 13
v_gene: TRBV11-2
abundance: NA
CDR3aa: CASSLGPTDTQYF
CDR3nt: TGTGCCAGCAGCTTGGGACCGACAGATACGCAGTATTTT

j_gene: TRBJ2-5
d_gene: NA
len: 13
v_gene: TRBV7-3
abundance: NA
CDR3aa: CASSREYQETQYF
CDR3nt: TGTGCCAGCAGCAGGGAGTACCAAGAGACCCAGTACTTC

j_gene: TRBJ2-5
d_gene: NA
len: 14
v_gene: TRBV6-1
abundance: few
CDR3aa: CASSAGTYNSPLHF
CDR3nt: TGTGCCAGCAGCGCCGGGACTTATAATTCACCCCTCCACTTC

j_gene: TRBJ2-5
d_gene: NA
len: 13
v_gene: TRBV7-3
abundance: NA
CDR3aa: CASSLTVGQAQYF
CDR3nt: TGTGCCAGCAGCTTAACCGTGGGCCAGGCCCAGTACTTC

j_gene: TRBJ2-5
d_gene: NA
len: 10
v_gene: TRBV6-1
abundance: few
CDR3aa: CASSSETQYF
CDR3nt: TGTGCCAGCAGTTCAGAGACCCAGTACTTC

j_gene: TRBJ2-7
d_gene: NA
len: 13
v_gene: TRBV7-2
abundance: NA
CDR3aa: CASSLQMGSPLHF
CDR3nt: TGTGCCAGCAGCTTACAGATGGGTTCACCCCTCCACTTC

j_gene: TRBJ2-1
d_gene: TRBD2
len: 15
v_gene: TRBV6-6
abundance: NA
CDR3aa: CASSSRGLAHNEQFF
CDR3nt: TGTGCCAGCAGTTCACGGGGACTAGCCCACAATGAGCAGTTCTTC

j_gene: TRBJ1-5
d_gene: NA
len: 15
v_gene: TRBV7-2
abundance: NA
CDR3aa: CASSLEWQVNQPQHF
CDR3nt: TGTGCCAGCAGCTTAGAATGGCAGGTCAATCAGCCCCAGCATTTT

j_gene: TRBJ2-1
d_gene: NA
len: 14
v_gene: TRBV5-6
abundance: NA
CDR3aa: CASSRDTAFYEQFF
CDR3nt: TGTGCCAGCAGCAGGGACACCGCCTTCTACGAGCAGTTCTTC

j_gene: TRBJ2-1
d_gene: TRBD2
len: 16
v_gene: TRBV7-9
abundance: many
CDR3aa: CVTRRASGRGGNEQFF
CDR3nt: TGTGTTACGCGACGGGCTAGCGGGAGAGGGGGGAATGAGCAGTTCTTC

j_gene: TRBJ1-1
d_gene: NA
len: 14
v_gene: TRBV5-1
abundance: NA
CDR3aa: CASSLAGALTEAFF
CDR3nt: TGCGCCAGCAGCTTGGCGGGGGCGCTCACTGAAGCTTTCTTT

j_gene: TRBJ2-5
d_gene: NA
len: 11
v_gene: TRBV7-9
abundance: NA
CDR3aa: CASSFGETQYF
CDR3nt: TGTGCCAGCAGCTTTGGGGAGACCCAGTACTTC

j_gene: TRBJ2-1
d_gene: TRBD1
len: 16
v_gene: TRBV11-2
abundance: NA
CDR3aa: CASSTPTGASYNEQFF
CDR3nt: TGTGCCAGCAGCACCCCCACAGGGGCCTCCTACAATGAGCAGTTCTTC

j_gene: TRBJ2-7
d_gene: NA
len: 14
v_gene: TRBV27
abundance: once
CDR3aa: CASRPPRGGYEQYF
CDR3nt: TGTGCCAGCAGACCCCCCAGGGGCGGCTACGAGCAGTACTTC

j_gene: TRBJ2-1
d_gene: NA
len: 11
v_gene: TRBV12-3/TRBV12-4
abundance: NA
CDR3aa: CASKTGNEQFF
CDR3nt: TGTGCCAGCAAAACGGGTAATGAGCAGTTCTTC

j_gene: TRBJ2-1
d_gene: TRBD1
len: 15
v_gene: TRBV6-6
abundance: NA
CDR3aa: CASTPDRGVGNEQFF
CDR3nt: TGTGCCAGCACTCCGGACAGGGGTGTGGGCAATGAGCAGTTCTTC

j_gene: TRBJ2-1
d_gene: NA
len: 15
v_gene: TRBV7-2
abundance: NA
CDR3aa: CASSLNLGRSNEQFF
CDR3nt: TGTGCCAGCAGCTTAAACCTTGGACGAAGCAATGAGCAGTTCTTC

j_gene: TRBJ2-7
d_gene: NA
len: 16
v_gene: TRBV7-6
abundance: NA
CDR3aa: CASSLGGAGSSYEQYF
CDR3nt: TGTGCCAGCAGCTTAGGGGGGGCGGGATCGTCCTACGAGCAGTACTTC

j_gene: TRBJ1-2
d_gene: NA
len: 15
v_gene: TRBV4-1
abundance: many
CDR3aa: CASSQTGIGDYGYTF
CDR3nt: TGCGCCAGCAGCCAAACGGGAATAGGGGACTATGGCTACACCTTC

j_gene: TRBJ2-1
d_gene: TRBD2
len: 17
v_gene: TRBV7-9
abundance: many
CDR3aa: CASSPAASGIFWNEQFF
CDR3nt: TGTGCCAGCAGCCCAGCAGCTAGCGGGATCTTCTGGAATGAGCAGTTCTTC

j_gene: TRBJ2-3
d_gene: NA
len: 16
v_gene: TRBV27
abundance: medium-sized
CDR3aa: CASSYTGTTSTDTQYF
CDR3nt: TGTGCCAGCAGTTACACCGGGACAACTAGCACAGATACGCAGTATTTT

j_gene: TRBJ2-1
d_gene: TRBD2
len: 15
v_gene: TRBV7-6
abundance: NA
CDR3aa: CASSLASGRDDEQFF
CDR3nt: TGTGCCAGCAGCTTAGCTAGCGGGAGGGACGATGAGCAGTTCTTC

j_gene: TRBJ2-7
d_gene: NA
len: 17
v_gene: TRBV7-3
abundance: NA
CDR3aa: CASSLNPRGSSYNEQYF
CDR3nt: TGTGCCAGCAGCTTAAACCCCCGGGGGAGCTCCTACAATGAGCAGTACTTC

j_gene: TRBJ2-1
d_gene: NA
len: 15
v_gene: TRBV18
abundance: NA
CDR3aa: CASSLSPGENNEQFF
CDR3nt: TGTGCCAGCTCACTTTCTCCGGGAGAGAACAATGAGCAGTTCTTC

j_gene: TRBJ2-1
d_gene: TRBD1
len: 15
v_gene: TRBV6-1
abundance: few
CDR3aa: CASSSGTGEYNEQFF
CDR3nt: TGTGCCAGCAGCTCCGGGACAGGGGAATACAATGAGCAGTTCTTC

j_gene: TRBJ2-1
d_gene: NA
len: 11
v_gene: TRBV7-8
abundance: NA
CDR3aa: CASSSNNEQFF
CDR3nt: TGTGCCAGCAGCTCGAACAATGAGCAGTTCTTC

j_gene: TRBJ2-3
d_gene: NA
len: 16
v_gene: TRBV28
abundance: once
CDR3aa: CASSLRWQRRTDTQYF
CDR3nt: TGTGCCAGCAGTTTAAGGTGGCAGAGAAGGACAGATACGCAGTATTTT

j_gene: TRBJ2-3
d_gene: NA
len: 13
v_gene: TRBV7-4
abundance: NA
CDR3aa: CASSLLSADTQYF
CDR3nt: TGTGCCAGCAGCTTATTAAGCGCAGATACGCAGTATTTT

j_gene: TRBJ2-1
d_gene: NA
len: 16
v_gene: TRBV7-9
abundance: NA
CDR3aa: CASSLALGGFYNEQFF
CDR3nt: TGTGCCAGCAGCTTAGCGCTGGGTGGATTCTACAATGAGCAGTTCTTC

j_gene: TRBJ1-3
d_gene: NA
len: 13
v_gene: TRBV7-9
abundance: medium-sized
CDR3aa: CASSFPGLNTIYF
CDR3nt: TGTGCCAGCAGCTTTCCGGGGCTGAACACCATATATTTT

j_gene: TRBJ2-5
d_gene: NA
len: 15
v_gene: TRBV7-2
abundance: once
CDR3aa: CASSLGAGLMQTQYF
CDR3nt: TGTGCCAGCAGCTTAGGGGCAGGCCTTATGCAGACCCAGTACTTC

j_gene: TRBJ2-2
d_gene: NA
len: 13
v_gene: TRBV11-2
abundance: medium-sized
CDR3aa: CASSLRDTGELFF
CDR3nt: TGTGCCAGCAGCTTAAGGGACACCGGGGAGCTGTTTTTT

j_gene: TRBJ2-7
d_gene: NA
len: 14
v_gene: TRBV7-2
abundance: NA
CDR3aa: CASSTSRDINEQYF
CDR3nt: TGTGCCAGCAGCACATCCCGGGACATTAACGAGCAGTACTTC

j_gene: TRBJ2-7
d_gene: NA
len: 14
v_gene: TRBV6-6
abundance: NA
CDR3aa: CASSYGAEFYEQYF
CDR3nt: TGTGCCAGCAGTTACGGAGCGGAGTTTTACGAGCAGTACTTC

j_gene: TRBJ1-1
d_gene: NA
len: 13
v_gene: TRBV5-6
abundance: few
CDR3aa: CASSLDSHTEAFF
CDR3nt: TGTGCCAGCAGCTTGGACAGCCACACTGAAGCTTTCTTT

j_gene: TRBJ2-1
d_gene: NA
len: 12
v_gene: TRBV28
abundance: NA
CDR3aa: CASSTEVNEQFF
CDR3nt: TGTGCCAGCAGCACAGAAGTCAATGAGCAGTTCTTC

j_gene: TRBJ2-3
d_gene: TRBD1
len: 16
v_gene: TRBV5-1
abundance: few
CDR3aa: CASSPRNAGGVYTQYF
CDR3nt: TGCGCCAGCAGCCCCCGCAATGCAGGGGGCGTGTATACGCAGTATTTT

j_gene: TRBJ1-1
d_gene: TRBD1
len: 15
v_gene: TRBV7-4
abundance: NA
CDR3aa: CASSLMGQGASEAFF
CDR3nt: TGTGCCAGCAGCTTAATGGGACAGGGGGCCAGTGAAGCTTTCTTT

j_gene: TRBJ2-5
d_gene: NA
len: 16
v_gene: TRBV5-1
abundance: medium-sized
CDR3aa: CASWSLGSPEGETQYF
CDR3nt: TGCGCCAGCTGGTCCCTTGGGTCGCCTGAAGGGGAGACCCAGTACTTC

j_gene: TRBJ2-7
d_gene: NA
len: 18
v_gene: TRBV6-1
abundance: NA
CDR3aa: CASSELGSRGTRTYEQYF
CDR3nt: TGTGCCAGCAGTGAATTAGGATCGCGGGGCACCCGAACCTACGAGCAGTACTTC

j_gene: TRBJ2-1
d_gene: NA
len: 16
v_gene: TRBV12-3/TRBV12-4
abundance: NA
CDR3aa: CASSLVREPPNNEQFF
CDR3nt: TGTGCCAGCAGTTTAGTACGGGAGCCCCCAAACAATGAGCAGTTCTTC

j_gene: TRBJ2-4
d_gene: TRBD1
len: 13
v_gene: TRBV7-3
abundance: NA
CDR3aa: CASSQGQGSLQYF
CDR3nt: TGTGCCAGCAGCCAAGGACAGGGGAGCCTTCAGTACTTC

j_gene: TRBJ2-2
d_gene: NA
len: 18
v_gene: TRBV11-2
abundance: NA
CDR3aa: CASSLDPPFGVSNGELFF
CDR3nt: TGTGCCAGCAGCTTAGATCCGCCTTTCGGAGTATCGAACGGGGAGCTGTTTTTT

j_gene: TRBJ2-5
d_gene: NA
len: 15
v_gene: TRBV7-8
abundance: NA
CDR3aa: CASSPLRGRQETQYF
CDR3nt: TGTGCCAGCAGCCCCCTAAGGGGGAGGCAAGAGACCCAGTACTTC

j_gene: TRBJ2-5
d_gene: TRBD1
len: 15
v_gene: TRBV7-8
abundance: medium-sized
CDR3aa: CASSSQGWVRETQYF
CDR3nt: TGTGCCAGCAGCTCACAGGGGTGGGTCAGAGAGACCCAGTACTTC

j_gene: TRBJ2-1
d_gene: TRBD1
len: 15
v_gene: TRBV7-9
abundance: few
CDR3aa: CASSLGTGIYNEQFF
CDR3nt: TGTGCCAGCAGCTTAGGGACAGGGATCTACAATGAGCAGTTCTTC